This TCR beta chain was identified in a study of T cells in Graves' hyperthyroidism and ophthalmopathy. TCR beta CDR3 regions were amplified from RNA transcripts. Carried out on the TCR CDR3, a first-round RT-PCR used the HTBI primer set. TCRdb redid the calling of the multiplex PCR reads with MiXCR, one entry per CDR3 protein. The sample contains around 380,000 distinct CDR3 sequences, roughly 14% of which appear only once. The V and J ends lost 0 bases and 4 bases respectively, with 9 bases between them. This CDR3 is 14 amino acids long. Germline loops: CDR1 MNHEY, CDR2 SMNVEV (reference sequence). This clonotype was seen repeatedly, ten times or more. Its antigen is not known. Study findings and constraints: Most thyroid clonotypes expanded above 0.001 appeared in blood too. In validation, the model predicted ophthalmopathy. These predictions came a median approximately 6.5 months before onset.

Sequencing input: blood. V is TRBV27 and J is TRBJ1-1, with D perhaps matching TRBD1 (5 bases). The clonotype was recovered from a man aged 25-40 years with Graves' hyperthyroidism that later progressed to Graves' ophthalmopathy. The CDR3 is CASSLSAGGTEAFF. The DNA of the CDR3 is TGTGCCAGCAGTTTATCAGCTGGGGGCACTGAAGCTTTCTTT.